These T cell receptor beta chains were read from a single sample in a study of shared clonotypes between healthy human individuals. Data came from immunoSEQ multiplex PCR; TCRdb stores just in-frame clones and leaves some out. In the table there are 2 million to 2.5 million clones, more than 85% of which are singletons. Source material: naive CD4+ T cells from PBMCs. These receptors originate from a man aged 18 to 29 in good health. Some clones in this sample may be carry-over from other donors' samples. Both conserved end residues are part of each CDR3. The D gene is left open where the match is weak. Size values are once, few and many counts, or a class for expanded clones, and some rows have none.

cdr3_aa cdr3_nt v_call clone_size j_call d_call
CASIRPTEDWTQYF TGTGCCAGCATCAGGCCAACAGAGGATTGGACCCAGTACTTC TRBV2 NA TRBJ2-5 NA
CASSLQSSNEQYF TGCGCCAGCAGCTTGCAATCCTCGAACGAGCAGTACTTC TRBV5-1 NA TRBJ2-7 NA
CASKLVGVRGEQFF TGTGCCAGCAAATTAGTGGGAGTAAGGGGTGAGCAGTTCTTC TRBV6-1 once TRBJ2-1 NA
CASSVVGFYYAGELFF TGTGCCAGCAGCGTAGTCGGGTTTTATTACGCCGGGGAGCTGTTTTTT TRBV9 NA TRBJ2-2 NA
CSVFSGRASEQFF TGCAGCGTTTTTAGCGGGAGGGCGTCGGAGCAGTTCTTC TRBV29-1 NA TRBJ2-1 TRBD2
CASSIDWGDEQYF TGTGCCAGTAGTATAGATTGGGGGGACGAGCAGTACTTC TRBV19 NA TRBJ2-7 NA
CASSLPGLAGGSNEQFF TGCGCCAGCAGCTTACCGGGACTAGCGGGAGGAAGCAATGAGCAGTTCTTC TRBV5-1 NA TRBJ2-1 TRBD2
CASSYGTEAFF TGTGCCAGCAGTTACGGTACTGAAGCTTTCTTT TRBV6-5 NA TRBJ1-1 NA
CASSVNPTPSRSEQFF TGTGCCAGCAGCGTAAACCCCACCCCCTCACGATCTGAGCAGTTCTTC TRBV9 NA TRBJ2-1 NA
CASSLDNLWEESYEQYF TGTGCCAGCAGCTTAGACAACTTGTGGGAGGAATCCTACGAGCAGTACTTC TRBV11-2 once TRBJ2-7 NA
CASSQTGLEKLFF TGCGCCAGCAGCCAAACGGGACTTGAAAAACTGTTTTTT TRBV4-1 NA TRBJ1-4 NA
CASSPNWERQPQHF TGTGCCAGCAGTCCGAATTGGGAGCGTCAGCCCCAGCATTTT TRBV28 NA TRBJ1-5 NA
CASSGGRGLNGELFF TGTGCCAGCAGTGGGGGCAGGGGGCTTAACGGGGAGCTGTTTTTT TRBV25-1 NA TRBJ2-2 TRBD1
CASSPVGKRPSYEQYF TGTGCCAGCAGCCCGGTAGGGAAGCGGCCCTCCTACGAGCAGTACTTC TRBV5-4 NA TRBJ2-7 NA
CASNSRGASYNEQFF TGTGCCAGCAACTCCCGGGGGGCGTCCTACAATGAGCAGTTCTTC TRBV28 NA TRBJ2-1 NA
CAWSVRRGGLFF TGTGCCTGGAGTGTACGACGGGGGGGACTGTTTTTT TRBV30 NA TRBJ1-4 NA
CASSIQQGGPNEQYF TGTGCCAGTAGTATTCAACAGGGGGGCCCTAACGAGCAGTACTTC TRBV19 NA TRBJ2-7 TRBD1
CASGTSGSSYEQYF TGTGCCAGCGGAACTAGCGGGAGCTCCTACGAGCAGTACTTC TRBV28 NA TRBJ2-7 TRBD2
CASHNGGTINQPQHF TGTGCCAGCCACAATGGCGGGACAATCAATCAGCCCCAGCATTTT TRBV28 NA TRBJ1-5 NA
CSAARLTEQFF TGCAGTGCTGCCCGATTAACTGAGCAGTTCTTC TRBV20-1 NA TRBJ2-1 NA
CASSPPGARGTEAFF TGTGCCAGTAGTCCCCCCGGGGCCAGGGGCACTGAAGCTTTCTTT TRBV19 NA TRBJ1-1 NA
CSVEQAGTSTDTQYF TGCAGCGTTGAACAGGCGGGCACTAGCACAGATACGCAGTATTTT TRBV29-1 NA TRBJ2-3 NA
CASSPGGEQFF TGTGCCAGCAGCCCGGGCGGGGAGCAGTTCTTC TRBV6-6 NA TRBJ2-1 NA
CASSLLAGGYAYEQYF TGTGCCAGCAGTTTGCTAGCGGGAGGGTACGCCTACGAGCAGTACTTC TRBV27 NA TRBJ2-7 TRBD2
CASSPPDRPGELFF TGTGCCAGCAGCCCCCCGGATCGGCCAGGGGAGCTGTTTTTT TRBV11-2 NA TRBJ2-2 NA
CAWSTGGAGNSPLHF TGTGCCTGGAGCACCGGGGGCGCGGGCAATTCACCCCTCCACTTT TRBV30 NA TRBJ1-6 NA
CSVVGGALTFF TGCAGCGTTGTAGGTGGGGCCTTGACTTTCTTT TRBV29-1 NA TRBJ1-1 NA
CASSPVGLAHTDTQYF TGCGCCAGCAGCCCAGTGGGACTAGCGCACACAGATACGCAGTATTTT TRBV4-1 NA TRBJ2-3 TRBD2